This entry features one TCR beta chain sequence. What it binds is unknown. The sample belongs to a study of Ad26.COV2.S vaccination and SARS-CoV-2 variants. Study-wide context: In the study, Ad26.COV2.S was injected intramuscularly once, or twice 56 days apart.

The treatment was: approximately 18 received Ad26.COV2.S at low or high dose, single or two shots; about 5 received placebo; per-sample allocation not given. Each sample was drawn 63 days after the first injection (of vaccine or placebo). Built on an Ad26 vector, the vaccine expressed Wuhan-strain SARS-CoV-2 spike. V was clipped by 0 bases and J by 3 bases, with 11 bases between them. This CDR3 is built from 15 residues. Germline CDR1 is LGHNA and CDR2 is YSLEER. Study-level results: Assessments of TCR breadth and depth may have underestimated the total T cell responses. Vaccinees reportedly had broad spike-specific CD8+ and CD4+ T cell responses.

The data were produced by immunoSEQ multiplex PCR, yet TCRdb's version contains in-frame clones alone and is incomplete. The data show hundreds of thousands of clones, with 75% to 90% seen just once and approximately 11% held by the top ten. The receptor comes from a person between 18 and 65 years old who received the Ad26.COV2.S COVID-19 vaccine or a placebo. The starting material was peripheral blood, obtained in a trial of Ad26.COV2.S vaccine versus placebo. This chain uses TRBV4-3 with TRBJ1-2, with D maybe TRBD1 (5 bases). DNA for the CDR3: TGCGCCAGCAGCCAAGATGTCGGGGGGGACTATGGCTACACCTTC. Its protein is CASSQDVGGDYGYTF.